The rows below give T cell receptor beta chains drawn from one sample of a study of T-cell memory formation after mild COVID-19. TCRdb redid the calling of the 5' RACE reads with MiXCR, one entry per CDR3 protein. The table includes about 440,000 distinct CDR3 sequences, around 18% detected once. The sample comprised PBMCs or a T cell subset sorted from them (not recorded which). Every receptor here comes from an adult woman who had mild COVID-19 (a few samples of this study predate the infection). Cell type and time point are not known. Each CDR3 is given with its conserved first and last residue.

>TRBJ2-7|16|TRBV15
CATSRGSKQGAHEQYF
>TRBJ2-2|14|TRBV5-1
CASSLDRNTGELFF
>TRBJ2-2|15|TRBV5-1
CASSLGAVNTGELFF
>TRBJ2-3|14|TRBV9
CASSVFGSTDTQYF
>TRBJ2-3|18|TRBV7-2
CASSFQGGSGTSTDTQYF
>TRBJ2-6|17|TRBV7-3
CASSLSTVNSGANVLTF
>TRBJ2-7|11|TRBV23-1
CASSQSHEQYF
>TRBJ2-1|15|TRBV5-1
CASSEQGIIHNEQFF
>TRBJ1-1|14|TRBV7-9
CASTPGRRGTEAFF
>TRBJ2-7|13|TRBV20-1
CSAKGLAADEQYF
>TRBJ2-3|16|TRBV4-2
CASSQDGLASTDTQYF
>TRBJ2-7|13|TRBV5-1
CASSLEVFNEQYF
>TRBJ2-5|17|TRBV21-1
CASSKEGFGRFQETQYF
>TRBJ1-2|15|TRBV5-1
CASSSGQLPNYGYTF
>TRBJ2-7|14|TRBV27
CASSSGLAGGEQYF
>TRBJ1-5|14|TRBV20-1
CSALPLAGNQPQHF
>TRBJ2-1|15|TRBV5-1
CASSLAISNYNEQFF
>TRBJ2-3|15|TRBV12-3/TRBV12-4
CASTPGVGSADTQYF
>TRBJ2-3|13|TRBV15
CATQGRGTDTQYF
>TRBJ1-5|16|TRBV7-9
CASSLARGHLNQPQHF
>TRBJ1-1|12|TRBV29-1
CSVELGETEAFF
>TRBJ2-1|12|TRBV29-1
CSVEGEPNEQFF
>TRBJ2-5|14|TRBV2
CAIQGVSVQETQYF
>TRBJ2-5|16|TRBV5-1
CASSLEWTPRKETQYF
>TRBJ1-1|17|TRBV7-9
CASSLGALSFGNTEAFF
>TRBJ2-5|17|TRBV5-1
CASSALSAVVGGETQYF
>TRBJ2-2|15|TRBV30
CAWSGLAANTGELFF
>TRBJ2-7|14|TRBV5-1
CASSSGDSSYEQYF
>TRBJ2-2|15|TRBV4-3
CASSVTGLNTGELFF
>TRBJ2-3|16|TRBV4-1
CASSQGNNRGTDTQYF
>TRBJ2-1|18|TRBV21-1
CASSKRLAGRSSYNEQFF